These 31 T cell receptor beta chains share one sample of origin, sequenced in a study of Ad26.COV2.S vaccination and SARS-CoV-2 variants (dated by TCRdb to about 2021). The sample's treatment or condition label, decoded: roughly 20 received Ad26.COV2.S at low or high dose, single or two shots; several received placebo; per-sample allocation not given. For vaccine and placebo recipients, the sequenced repertoires came from samples collected on day 63 after the first injection. Libraries were made using the immunoSEQ multiplex PCR assay. Sourced from immuneACCESS, this table was stored by TCRdb with only in-frame sequences that have V and J called. A share of the clones is absent; for the studies checked, an unresolved V gene accounts for under half, and the remainder has no known explanation. The sample includes some 320,000 clones, with about 86% observed a single time. The ten largest clones represent less than 2% of the sample.

The sequencing here drew on peripheral blood, taken in a trial of Ad26.COV2.S vaccine versus placebo. Receptors originate from a person aged 18-60 years who received the Ad26.COV2.S COVID-19 vaccine or a placebo.

The chain recombines TRBV7-9 with TRBJ2-2; 10 bases agree with TRBD2. This CDR3 is 19 amino acids long. CDR1 and CDR2 from the germline V gene are SEHNR and FQNEAQ (reference sequence). Unmatched junction bases numbered 13, after V lost 1 base and J lost 5 bases. The CDR3 loop is CASSLGKTSGSIGTGELFF. CDR3 sequence (DNA): TGTGCCAGCAGCTTAGGAAAGACTAGCGGGTCCATTGGGACCGGGGAGCTGTTTTTT.

This clone was picked up a small number of times. The V gene is TRBV7-6, the J gene TRBJ2-5, with D perhaps matching TRBD1 (5 bases). The CDR3 is 15 residues long. Looked up from germline, CDR1 is SGHVS and CDR2 is FNYEAQ. V lost 8 bases to trimming and J lost 1 base, with 17 bases between them. In nucleotides, the CDR3 is TGTGCCAGCCGTCGGGCAGACAGAGGCCAAGAGACCCAGTACTTC. It translates to CASRRADRGQETQYF.

V is TRBV29-1 and J is TRBJ2-7; D possibly corresponds to TRBD2 (5 bases). Germline CDR1 and CDR2: SQVTM and ANQGSEA. The ends were cut back, 7 bases at V and 6 bases at J, with 16 bases in the middle. This CDR3 has 12 residues. The CDR3 region has the DNA TGCAGCGCTACAGAGGGAACGGCCGAGCAGTACTTC. Translating it yields CSATEGTAEQYF.

This chain connects TRBV13 to TRBJ1-1; 7 positions agree with TRBD1. The CDR3 totals 15 residues. Germline V gene data show CDR1 as PRHDT and CDR2 as FYEKMQ (reference sequence). The V segment lost 3 bases and the J segment 1 base; nucleotides outside the gene matches: 5. The CDR3 sequence: CASSFPTGPNTEAFF. The CDR3, as DNA: TGTGCCAGCAGCTTTCCGACAGGGCCGAACACTGAAGCTTTCTTT.

The genes are TRBV27 and TRBJ1-2; D remains ambiguous. The CDR3 is 14 residues long. Germline V gene lookup returns CDR1 MNHEY and CDR2 SMNVEV (reference sequence). V was trimmed by 6 bases and J by 7 bases, leaving 18 bases between them. This CDR3 reads CASRQKAAIGGYTF. Here the CDR3 DNA reads TGTGCCAGCAGACAAAAAGCAGCGATAGGTGGCTACACCTTC.

J is TRBJ2-2 and V is TRBV25-1; D gene unclear. The length of the CDR3 is 13 residues. Per germline, CDR1 MGHDK and CDR2 SYGVNS. Trimming removed 4 bases from V and 5 bases from J, with 8 bases in between. CDR3 amino acids: CASSGARTGELFF. CDR3 in DNA: TGTGCCAGCAGTGGAGCTAGAACCGGGGAGCTGTTTTTT.

The chain carries TRBV6-5 and TRBJ1-1; tentative D call: TRBD1 (5 bases). CDR3 length: 14 amino acids. The V gene's germline CDR1 is MNHEY and CDR2 SVGAGI. Trimming left V 7 bases short and J 1 base short, with 13 bases between. The CDR3 region has the DNA TGTGCCAGCACCCGACGACAGTCGAACACTGAAGCTTTCTTT. Its translation: CASTRRQSNTEAFF.

This clone was seen a few times. The chain is built from TRBV6-6 and TRBJ1-5; no clear D. V was trimmed by 6 bases and J by 5 bases, leaving 5 bases between them. CDR1 is MNHNY, CDR2 SVGAGI, per germline (reference sequence). This CDR3 contains 11 residues. The CDR3 reads CASREDQPQHF. CDR3 DNA sequence: TGTGCCAGCAGGGAGGATCAGCCCCAGCATTTT.

This clone occurred a few times. V is TRBV6-5 and J is TRBJ1-5; D gene unclear. Germline assignment: CDR1 MNHEY and CDR2 SVGAGI. This CDR3 region has 13 residues. The germline V and J ends were trimmed by 5 bases and 1 base, with 6 bases remaining between them. DNA of the CDR3: TGTGCCAGCAGTCCACGAAGCAATCAGCCCCAGCATTTT. It encodes CASSPRSNQPQHF.

This rearrangement joins TRBV27 to TRBJ2-1; D call uncertain. Per germline, CDR1 MNHEY and CDR2 SMNVEV (reference sequence). The V gene lost 6 bases and the J gene lost 0 bases, with 21 bases spanning the gap. CDR3 length: 18 amino acids. DNA of the CDR3: TGTGCCAGCAGCCCAAGGTTGTGGGCCTTAAGCTCCTACAATGAGCAGTTCTTC. It codes for CASSPRLWALSSYNEQFF.

The rearrangement uses TRBV30 and TRBJ1-4; 8 bases are shared with TRBD1. The CDR3 is 15 residues long. J was trimmed by 3 bases and V by 5 bases; bases with no gene match: 8. The germline V gene has CDR1 GTSNPN and CDR2 SVGIG (reference sequence). This CDR3 is CAWSQGAAANEKLFF. CDR3 nucleotide sequence: TGTGCCTGGTCCCAGGGGGCAGCGGCTAATGAAAAACTGTTTTTT.

The genes are TRBV6-5 and TRBJ1-1; TRBD1 might be the D (6 bases). This CDR3 is built from 15 residues. The ends were cut back, 8 bases at V and 0 bases at J, with 16 bases in the middle. Germline assignment: CDR1 MNHEY and CDR2 SVGAGI. Here the CDR3 reads CASGPRGTVNTEAFF. In DNA, the CDR3 is TGTGCCAGCGGCCCGAGGGGGACTGTGAACACTGAAGCTTTCTTT.

CDR3 DNA: TGTGCCAGCAGTACCCCGACTCTAAAAGCGGGGGCCTCTATGAAGGGGCAGTATTTT. Protein product: CASSTPTLKAGASMKGQYF. The chain is built from TRBV27 and TRBJ2-3; 8 nucleotides align to TRBD2. J was trimmed by 11 bases and V by 5 bases; bases with no gene match: 27. CDR1 and CDR2 from the germline V gene are MNHEY and SMNVEV (reference sequence). This CDR3 has 19 residues.

The chain is built from TRBV7-2 and TRBJ1-5, with D hard to call. Germline CDR1 and CDR2: SGHTA and FQGNSA. The CDR3 consists of 13 residues. V shed 2 bases and J shed 7 bases, with 9 bases lying between them. Here the CDR3 reads CASSLSGIQPQHF. For the CDR3, the DNA is TGTGCCAGCAGCTTATCGGGAATCCAGCCCCAGCATTTT.

This clone appeared a few times. J is TRBJ2-7 and V is TRBV2, with D tentatively TRBD2 (5 bases). The CDR3 spans 12 residues. CDR1 and CDR2 (germline): SNHLY, FYNNEI. Trimming pared 6 bases from V and 7 bases from J, leaving 13 bases between. The CDR3 region has the DNA TGTGCCAGCAGAGAGGGAAATCGGGAGCAGTACTTC. Amino acid sequence: CASREGNREQYF.

The chain is built from TRBV2 and TRBJ2-5; D possibly uses TRBD1 or TRBD2 (6 bases each). Germline V gene lookup returns CDR1 SNHLY and CDR2 FYNNEI. The ends were cut back, 8 bases at V and 5 bases at J, with 18 bases in the middle. The CDR3 covers 14 residues. In DNA, the CDR3 is TGTGCCAGCTCCGGGGGCCTAGCTCGGGAGACCCAGTACTTC. Protein sequence: CASSGGLARETQYF.

The V and J genes are TRBV7-8 and TRBJ2-7, with TRBD1 identical over 10 bases. The V and J ends lost 5 bases and 3 bases, in that order; junction bases with no gene match: 10. This CDR3 spans 16 amino acids. Germline V gives CDR1 SGHVS, CDR2 FQNEAQ. The CDR3 region has the DNA TGTGCCAGCAGCCAGGAGGGGAGGACAGGGGGCTACGAGCAGTACTTC. This gives the protein CASSQEGRTGGYEQYF.

The chain links TRBV6-2 or TRBV6-3 to TRBJ1-6; TRBD1 might be the D (6 bases). CDR3 length: 13 residues. Trimming took off 2 bases at V and 10 bases at J, with 9 bases between the two ends. Germline V gives CDR1 MNHEY, CDR2 SVGEGT. This chain's CDR3 is CASSYRTVSPLHF. The CDR3 DNA sequence: TGTGCCAGCAGTTACCGGACAGTATCACCCCTCCACTTT.

The chain links TRBV2 to TRBJ2-3, with 7 nucleotides matching TRBD1. J was trimmed by 0 bases and V by 6 bases; bases with no gene match: 6. Germline V CDR1 and CDR2: SNHLY, FYNNEI. There are 15 residues in the CDR3. For the CDR3, the DNA is TGTGCCAGCAGAATCGGGACAGTAAGCACAGATACGCAGTATTTT. It yields the protein CASRIGTVSTDTQYF.

The chain is built from TRBV6-5 and TRBJ1-6, with TRBD1 as a possible D gene (5 bases). The CDR3 is made up of 14 amino acids. The V end was cut by 6 bases, the J end by 5 bases, with 11 bases between. Germline CDR1 is MNHEY and CDR2 is SVGAGI. The CDR3 sequence: CASRGGADNSPLHF. The CDR3 DNA sequence: TGTGCCAGCAGGGGAGGGGCCGATAATTCACCCCTCCACTTT.

V gene TRBV14 combines with J gene TRBJ1-1, with TRBD1 matching over 8 bases. J lost 8 bases, V lost 4 bases, and 6 bases had no gene match. This CDR3 has 13 amino acids. Germline CDR1 and CDR2: SGHDN and FVKESK. The CDR3 reads CASSPYRDREAFF. CDR3 DNA: TGTGCCAGCAGCCCCTACCGGGACAGGGAAGCTTTCTTT.

The chain has TRBV7-2 and TRBJ1-1; 10 nucleotides agree with TRBD1. J lost 7 bases, V lost 2 bases, and 13 bases had no gene match. CDR1 is SGHTA and CDR2 is FQGNSA in the germline V gene. The CDR3 is 17 residues long. CDR3 DNA sequence: TGTGCCAGCAGCTTATGGGGGACAGGGGCCTCTAACTTTGAAGCTTTCTTT. Translating gives CASSLWGTGASNFEAFF.

The rearrangement links TRBV5-4 to TRBJ1-2; the D is unclear. Germline CDR1 reads SGHNT; CDR2 reads YYREEE (reference sequence). Between the trimmed V and J ends, which lost 4 bases and 3 bases, there was a span of 16 bases. The CDR3 is made up of 15 amino acids. The CDR3 reads CASSVRLQTYYGYTF. CDR3 coding DNA: TGTGCCAGCAGCGTAAGACTCCAGACCTACTATGGCTACACCTTC.

This rearrangement joins TRBV7-9 to TRBJ1-6; TRBD1 agrees at 7 bases. The CDR3 is made up of 15 amino acids. Germline trimming cut 2 bases from V and 7 bases from J; bases unmatched to any gene: 5. In germline, CDR1 is SEHNR, CDR2 FQNEAQ (reference sequence). The CDR3 DNA reads as TGTGCCAGCAGCTTATGGCAGGGGGAAAATTCACCCCTCCACTTT. Residues: CASSLWQGENSPLHF.

This chain uses TRBV9 with TRBJ2-5; D remains unclear. V lost 0 bases to trimming and J lost 1 base, with 10 bases between them. The CDR3 runs to 15 residues. Looked up from germline, CDR1 is SGDLS and CDR2 is YYNGEE. Here the CDR3 DNA reads TGTGCCAGCAGCGTAGCTAACAGACGCCAAGAGACCCAGTACTTC. Translating gives CASSVANRRQETQYF.

The gene calls are TRBV10-3 and TRBJ1-1; D is ambiguous. Trimming left V 5 bases short and J 1 base short, with 11 bases between. The CDR3 is 14 amino acids. Per germline, CDR1 ENHRY and CDR2 SYGVKD. DNA of the CDR3: TGTGCCATCAGTCCGTATGGATCGAACACTGAAGCTTTCTTT. This codes for CAISPYGSNTEAFF.

The V gene is TRBV10-2, the J gene TRBJ1-1; D gene unclear. The germline CDR1 and CDR2 sequences are WSHSY and SAAADI. The length of the CDR3 is 14 residues. Deletions cut 3 bases from V and 1 base from J, with 9 bases between. The CDR3 DNA follows: TGCGCCAGCAGTGAATCCTGGGGGAACACTGAAGCTTTCTTT. Translated, it gives CASSESWGNTEAFF.

V and J are TRBV5-1 and TRBJ2-5; D is possibly TRBD1 (5 bases). This CDR3 has 15 residues. V gave up 0 bases and J gave up 9 bases, with 18 bases separating them. Germline V gene lookup returns CDR1 SGHRS and CDR2 YFSETQ. CDR3: CASSLAEGIQGAQYF. The DNA for the CDR3 is TGCGCCAGCAGCTTGGCCGAAGGGATCCAAGGGGCCCAGTACTTC.

V and J are TRBV4-3 and TRBJ2-7; 7 bases fit TRBD2. Losses at the gene ends were 2 bases for V and 10 bases for J; bases not matched to a gene: 8. Germline V gives CDR1 LGHNA, CDR2 YSLEER. The CDR3 consists of 13 residues. The CDR3 nucleotides read TGCGCCAGCAGCCAACCTGGGACTACCAGACAGTACTTC. Translating gives CASSQPGTTRQYF.

The chain employs TRBV5-1 and TRBJ2-7; 8 bases match TRBD1. Germline CDR1 and CDR2: SGHRS and YFSETQ. The CDR3 consists of 13 residues. V lost 7 bases, J lost 5 bases, and 8 bases stayed unmatched. The DNA of the CDR3 is TGCGCCAGCCGAACGGACAGGGCCAACGAGCAGTACTTC. Its protein product is CASRTDRANEQYF.

The V gene is TRBV4-3, the J gene TRBJ2-6, with TRBD2 as a possible D gene (7 bases). This CDR3 has 21 amino acids. Trimming shortened V by 0 bases and J by 0 bases, and 21 bases separated the two germline ends. The V gene's germline CDR1 is LGHNA and CDR2 YSLEER. The CDR3 coding sequence is TGCGCCAGCAGCCAAGATAGGGGTCGGGGGGCTTCCCTCTCTGGGGCCAACGTCCTGACTTTC. Protein product: CASSQDRGRGASLSGANVLTF.